The TCR beta chain under discussion was sequenced for a study of cytomegalovirus exposure and HLA in healthy donors. For this clone: Its specificity is unknown.

Germline V CDR1 and CDR2: LNHDA, SQIVND (reference sequence). J was trimmed by 1 base and V by 5 bases; bases with no gene match: 6. The CDR3 extends over 15 amino acids. Study-wide results and caveats: Presence/absence analysis assumed near-uniform sequencing depth across donors. One variant, a missense change in DCLRE1C, was linked in a later analysis to TCR beta V- and J-gene trimming. By HLA locus, TCR association rates varied in a later analysis, with DRB1 showing the most and HLA-C the fewest.

13 Jbeta primers and 60 Vbeta primers were used for the PCR. Repertoires were generated with immunoSEQ multiplex PCR, while TCRdb's copy carries only in-frame clones and drops some. The table shows about 160,000 clones, with around 88% occurring only once. The chain employs TRBV19 and TRBJ2-7; 9 nucleotides line up with TRBD2. The clonotype originates from a woman younger than 30 in good health and CMV-seronegative. The sample comprised PBMCs. The DNA for the CDR3 is TGTGCCAGTAGTCCGATGACTAGCGGTTCCTACGAGCAGTACTTC. It translates to CASSPMTSGSYEQYF.